A single sample gave rise to the 3 T cell receptor beta chains below, sequenced in a study of technical replicates of blood from a few donors. Libraries were prepared by immunoSEQ multiplex PCR; TCRdb keeps only in-frame clonotypes and omits some of them. The sample carries roughly 67,000 clones, roughly 98% recorded once. The sequencing sample was made of T cells isolated from PBMCs. The source is a human donor in good health.

V usage is TRBV5-8 and J usage is TRBJ1-3; no reliable D call. In germline, CDR1 is SGHTS, CDR2 YDEGEE. The CDR3 is made up of 15 amino acids. Trimming pared 0 bases from V and 4 bases from J, leaving 11 bases between. Here the CDR3 DNA reads TGTGCCAGCAGCTTGGCCGAACTCCTCGGAAACACCATATATTTT. It encodes CASSLAELLGNTIYF.

The gene calls are TRBV19 and TRBJ2-2; possibly TRBD2 for D (6 bases). CDR3 length equals 15 residues. V gave up 7 bases and J gave up 0 bases, with 12 bases separating them. Germline V gene data show CDR1 as LNHDA and CDR2 as SQIVND (reference sequence). The DNA of the CDR3 is TGTGCCAGTAAGGAACTAGCTCCGAACACCGGGGAGCTGTTTTTT. Translation: CASKELAPNTGELFF.

The CDR3 is CASSYGGTGVNSPLHF. CDR3 bases: TGTGCCAGCAGTTACGGGGGCACAGGGGTTAATTCACCCCTCCACTTT. The V call is TRBV6-5, the J call TRBJ1-6, with 7 positions matching TRBD1. V lost 2 bases to trimming and J lost 6 bases; unmatched junction nucleotides: 7. CDR3 length: 16 amino acids. Germline V CDR1 and CDR2: MNHEY, SVGAGI.